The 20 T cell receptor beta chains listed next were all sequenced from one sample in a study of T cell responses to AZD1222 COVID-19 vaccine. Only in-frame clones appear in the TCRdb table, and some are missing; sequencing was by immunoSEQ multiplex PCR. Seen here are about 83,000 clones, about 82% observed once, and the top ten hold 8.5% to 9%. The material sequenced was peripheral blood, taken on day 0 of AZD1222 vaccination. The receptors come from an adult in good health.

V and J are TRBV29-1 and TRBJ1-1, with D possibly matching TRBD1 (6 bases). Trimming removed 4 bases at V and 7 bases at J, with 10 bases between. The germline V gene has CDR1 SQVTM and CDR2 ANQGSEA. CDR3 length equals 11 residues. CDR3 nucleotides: TGCAGCGTTGGGGGAGGGGGTGAAGCTTTCTTT. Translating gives CSVGGGGEAFF.

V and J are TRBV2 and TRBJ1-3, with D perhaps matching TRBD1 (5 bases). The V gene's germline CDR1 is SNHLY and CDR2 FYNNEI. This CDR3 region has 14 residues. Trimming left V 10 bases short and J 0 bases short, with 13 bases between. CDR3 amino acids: CAILGGSSGNTIYF. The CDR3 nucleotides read TGTGCCATACTGGGGGGGAGCTCTGGAAACACCATATATTTT.

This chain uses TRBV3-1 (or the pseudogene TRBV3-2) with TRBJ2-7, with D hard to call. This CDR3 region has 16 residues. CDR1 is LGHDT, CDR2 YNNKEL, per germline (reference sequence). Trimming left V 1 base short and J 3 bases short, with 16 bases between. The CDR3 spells CASSQALTIVVYEQYF. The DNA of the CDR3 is TGTGCCAGCAGCCAAGCCCTGACCATAGTGGTCTACGAGCAGTACTTC.

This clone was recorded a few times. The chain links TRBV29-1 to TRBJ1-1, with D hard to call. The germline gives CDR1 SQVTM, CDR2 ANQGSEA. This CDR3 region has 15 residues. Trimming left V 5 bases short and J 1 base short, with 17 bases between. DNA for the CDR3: TGCAGCGTTCACTCTATGTCTCTGGAGAACACTGAAGCTTTCTTT. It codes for CSVHSMSLENTEAFF.

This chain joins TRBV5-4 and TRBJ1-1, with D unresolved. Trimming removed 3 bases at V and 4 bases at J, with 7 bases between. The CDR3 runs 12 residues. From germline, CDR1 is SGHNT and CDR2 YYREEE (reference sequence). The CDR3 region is CASSSSVTEAFF. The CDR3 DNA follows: TGTGCCAGCAGCTCCAGCGTCACTGAAGCTTTCTTT.

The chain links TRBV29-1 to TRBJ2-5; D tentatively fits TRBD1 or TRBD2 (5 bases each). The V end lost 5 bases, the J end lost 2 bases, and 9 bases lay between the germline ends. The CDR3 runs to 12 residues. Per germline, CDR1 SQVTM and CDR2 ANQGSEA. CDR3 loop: CSVTGTQETQYF. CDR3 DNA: TGCAGCGTTACCGGGACGCAAGAGACCCAGTACTTC. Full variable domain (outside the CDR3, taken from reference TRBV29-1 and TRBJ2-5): SAVISQKPSRDICQRGTSLTIQCQVDSQVTMMFWYRQQPGQSLTLIATANQGSEATYESGFVIDKFPISRPNLTFSTLTVSNMSPEDSSIYLCSVTGTQETQYFGPGTRLLVL.

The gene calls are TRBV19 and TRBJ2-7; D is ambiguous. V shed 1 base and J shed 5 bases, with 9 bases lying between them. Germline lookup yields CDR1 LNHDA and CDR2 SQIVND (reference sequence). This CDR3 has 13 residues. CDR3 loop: CASSIGWQNEQYF. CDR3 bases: TGTGCCAGTAGTATAGGATGGCAGAACGAGCAGTACTTC.

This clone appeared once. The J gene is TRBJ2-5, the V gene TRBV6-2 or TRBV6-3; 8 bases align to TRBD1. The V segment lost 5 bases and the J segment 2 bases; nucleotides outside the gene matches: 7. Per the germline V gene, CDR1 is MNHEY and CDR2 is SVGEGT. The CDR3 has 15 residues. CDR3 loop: CASSLPQGGQETQYF. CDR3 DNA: TGTGCCAGCAGTCTACCACAGGGGGGTCAAGAGACCCAGTACTTC.

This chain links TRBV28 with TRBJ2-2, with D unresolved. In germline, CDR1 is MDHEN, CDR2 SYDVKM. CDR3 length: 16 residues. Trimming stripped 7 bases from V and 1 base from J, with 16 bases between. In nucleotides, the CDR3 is TGTGCCAGCAAGCTACAAGGACCCCGGAACACCGGGGAGCTGTTTTTT. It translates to CASKLQGPRNTGELFF.

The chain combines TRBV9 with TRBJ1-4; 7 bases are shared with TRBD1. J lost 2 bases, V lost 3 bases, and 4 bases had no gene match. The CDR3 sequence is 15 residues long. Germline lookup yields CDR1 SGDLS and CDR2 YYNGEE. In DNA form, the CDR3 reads TGTGCCAGCAGCGCCCCGGGACAGACTAATGAAAAACTGTTTTTT. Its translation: CASSAPGQTNEKLFF.

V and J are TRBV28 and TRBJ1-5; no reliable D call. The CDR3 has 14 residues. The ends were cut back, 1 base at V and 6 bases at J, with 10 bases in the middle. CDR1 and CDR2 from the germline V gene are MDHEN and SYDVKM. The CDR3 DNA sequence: TGTGCCAGCAGTTTATCTTGGGTGAGTCAGCCCCAGCATTTT. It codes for CASSLSWVSQPQHF.

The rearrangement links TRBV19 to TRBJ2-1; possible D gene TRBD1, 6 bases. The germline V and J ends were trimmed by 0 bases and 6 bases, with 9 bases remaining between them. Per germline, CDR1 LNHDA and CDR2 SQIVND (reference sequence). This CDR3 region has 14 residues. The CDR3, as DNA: TGTGCCAGTAGTATAGATCAGGGGATCAATGAGCAGTTCTTC. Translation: CASSIDQGINEQFF.

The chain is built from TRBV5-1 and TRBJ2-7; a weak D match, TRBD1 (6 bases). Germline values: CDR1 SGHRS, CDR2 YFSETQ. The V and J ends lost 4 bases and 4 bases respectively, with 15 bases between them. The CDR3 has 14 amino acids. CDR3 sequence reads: CASSTTTGNYEQYF. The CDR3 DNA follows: TGCGCCAGCAGCACGACAACAGGGAATTACGAGCAGTACTTC. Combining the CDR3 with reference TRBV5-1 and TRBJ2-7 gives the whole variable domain KAGVTQTPRYLIKTRGQQVTLSCSPISGHRSVSWYQQTPGQGLQFLFEYFSETQRNKGNFPGRFSGRQFSNSRSEMNVSTLELGDSALYLCASSTTTGNYEQYFGPGTRLTVT.

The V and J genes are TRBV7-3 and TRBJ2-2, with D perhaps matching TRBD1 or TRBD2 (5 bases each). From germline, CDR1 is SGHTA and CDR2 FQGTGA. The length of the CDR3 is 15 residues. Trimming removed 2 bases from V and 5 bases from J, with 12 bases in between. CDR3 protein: CASSLRGAWTGELFF. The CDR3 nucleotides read TGTGCCAGCAGCTTACGAGGGGCGTGGACCGGGGAGCTGTTTTTT.

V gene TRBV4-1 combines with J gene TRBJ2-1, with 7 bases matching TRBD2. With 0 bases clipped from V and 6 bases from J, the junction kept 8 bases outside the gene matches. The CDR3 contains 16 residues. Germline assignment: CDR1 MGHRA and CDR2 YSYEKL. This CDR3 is CASSQDLSPSGNEQFF. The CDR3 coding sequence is TGCGCCAGCAGCCAAGATCTATCGCCTAGCGGCAATGAGCAGTTCTTC.

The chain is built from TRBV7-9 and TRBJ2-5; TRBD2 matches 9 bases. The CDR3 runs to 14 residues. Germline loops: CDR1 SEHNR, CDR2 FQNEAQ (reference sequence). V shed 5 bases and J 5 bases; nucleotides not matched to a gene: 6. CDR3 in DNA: TGTGCCAGCAGCGGTAGCGGGAGTCTGGAGACCCAGTACTTC. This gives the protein CASSGSGSLETQYF.

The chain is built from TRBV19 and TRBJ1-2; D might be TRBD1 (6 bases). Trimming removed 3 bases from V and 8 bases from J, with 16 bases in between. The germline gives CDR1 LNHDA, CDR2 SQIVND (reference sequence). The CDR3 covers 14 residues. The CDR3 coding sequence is TGTGCCAGTAGTATTCGGAGCAGGGGCTCCGGCTACACCTTC. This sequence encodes CASSIRSRGSGYTF.

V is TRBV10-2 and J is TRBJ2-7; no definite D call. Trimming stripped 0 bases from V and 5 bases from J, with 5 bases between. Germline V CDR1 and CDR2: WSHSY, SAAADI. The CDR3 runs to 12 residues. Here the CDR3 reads CASSESRDEQYF. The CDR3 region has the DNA TGCGCCAGCAGTGAGTCAAGGGACGAGCAGTACTTC.

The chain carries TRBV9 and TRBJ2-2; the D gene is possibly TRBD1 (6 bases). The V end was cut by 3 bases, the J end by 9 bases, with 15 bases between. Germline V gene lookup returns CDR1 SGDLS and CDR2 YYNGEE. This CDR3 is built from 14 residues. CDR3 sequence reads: CASSGATGWRELFF. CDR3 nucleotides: TGTGCCAGCAGCGGCGCTACAGGGTGGAGGGAGCTGTTTTTT.

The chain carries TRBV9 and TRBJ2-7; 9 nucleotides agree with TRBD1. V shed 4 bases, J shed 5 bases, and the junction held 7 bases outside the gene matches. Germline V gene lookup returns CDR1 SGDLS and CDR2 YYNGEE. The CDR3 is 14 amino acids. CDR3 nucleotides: TGTGCCAGCAGCCCCCGGGACAGGGCCAACGAGCAGTACTTC. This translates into CASSPRDRANEQYF.